The 5 T cell receptor beta chains listed next were all sequenced from one sample in a study of blood T cells in healthy people across ages. A second PCR, run for 7 to 11 cycles, used a sample-barcoded 5' primer plus a J-beta primer mix. TCRdb ran MiXCR on the 5' RACE reads and lists one entry per CDR3 protein. The sample has about 1.5 million distinct CDR3 sequences, about 45% seen once. Material: blood. The origin of the receptors is a woman under 30 in good health.

This CDR3 reads CASSPGGTWASGYTF. CDR3 nucleotide sequence: TGTGCCAGCTCACCAGGTGGGACCTGGGCATCTGGCTACACCTTC. The V gene is TRBV18, the J gene TRBJ1-2, with a tentative D call TRBD1 (5 bases). Trimming shortened V by 2 bases and J by 7 bases, and 17 bases separated the two germline ends. Germline CDR1 is KGHSH and CDR2 is LQKENI. The CDR3 runs 15 residues.

This clonotype turned up a few times. This sequence joins TRBV11-3 and TRBJ2-1; D may be TRBD1 (7 bases). The CDR3 contains 16 residues. Trimming removed 5 bases from V and 4 bases from J, with 18 bases in between. CDR1 SGHNT and CDR2 YENEEA come from the germline V gene. The CDR3 is CASSPRGGTDYNEQFF. The CDR3 DNA reads TGTGCCAGCAGCCCTAGAGGAGGGACAGATTACAATGAGCAGTTCTTC.

This clonotype was counted a few times. V gene TRBV11-2 combines with J gene TRBJ2-7; 9 bases fit TRBD2. The germline gives CDR1 SGHAT, CDR2 FQNNGV. The CDR3 length is 15 residues. The V segment lost 5 bases and the J segment 6 bases; nucleotides outside the gene matches: 11. The CDR3 protein is CASSIPLSGGAEQYF. DNA of the CDR3: TGTGCCAGCAGCATACCCCTTAGCGGGGGCGCCGAGCAGTACTTC.

On this clonotype: One junction end does not reproduce the germline sequence, and a read error may be involved. For the CDR3, the DNA is TGTACCAGCAGCTTGACAGCAACCCTTGAAGCTTTCTTT. This encodes CTSSLTATLEAFF. The chain uses TRBV9 and TRBJ1-1; the D gene is possibly TRBD1 (5 bases). Germline V gene data show CDR1 as SGDLS and CDR2 as YYNGEE. The CDR3 totals 13 residues.

The V call is TRBV20-1, the J call TRBJ2-4; no clear D gene. The V end lost 5 bases, the J end lost 0 bases, and 8 bases lay between the germline ends. The CDR3 length is 13 residues. Germline CDR1 reads DFQATT; CDR2 reads SNEGSKA (reference sequence). The CDR3 sequence is CSAGSKAKNIQYF. CDR3 in DNA: TGCAGTGCTGGATCAAAAGCCAAAAACATTCAGTACTTC.